These T cell receptor beta chains were read from a single sample in a study of PD-1 blockade in classical Hodgkin lymphoma. Data came from immunoSEQ multiplex PCR; TCRdb stores just in-frame clones and leaves some out. This table holds 10,000 to 15,000 clones, less than 90% found once. The specimen comprised peripheral blood mononuclear cells (PBMCs), sampled at baseline. The source of these receptors is a human donor with classical Hodgkin lymphoma. The CDR3 runs from the conserved cysteine through the conserved F or W. Fields, in order: J gene, clone size, D gene, V gene, CDR3 DNA, CDR3 protein. The D gene is left open where the match is weak. The size of a clone is reported for some rows only, either as once, few or many, or as a class for expanded clones.

TRBJ1-5,NA,TRBD1,TRBV7-6,TGTGCCAGCAGCTCGGGGACAGGAGCGGGGAATCAGCCCCAGCATTTT,CASSSGTGAGNQPQHF
TRBJ2-7,NA,NA,TRBV6-5,TGTGCCAGCAGTTACGACTACGAGCAGTACTTC,CASSYDYEQYF
TRBJ1-2,NA,NA,TRBV9,TGTGCCAGCGGCGTAGACCGGGGCTTGGGCTATGGCTACACCTTC,CASGVDRGLGYGYTF
TRBJ2-5,NA,NA,TRBV14,TGTGCCAGCAGCCAAGAAGGGCCGGTCCCCCCAGAGACCCAGTACTTC,CASSQEGPVPPETQYF
TRBJ2-2,NA,NA,TRBV6-5,TGTGCCAGCAGTTACAGGGAGGCCGGGGAGCTGTTTTTT,CASSYREAGELFF
TRBJ1-1,NA,NA,TRBV4-2,TGTGCCAGCAGCTTGAGGAGGAACACTGAAGCTTTCTTT,CASSLRRNTEAFF
TRBJ2-5,few,TRBD2,TRBV30,TGTGCCTGGAGTGCTGGGCTAGCGGGAGTACAAGAGACCCAGTACTTC,CAWSAGLAGVQETQYF
TRBJ2-1,NA,NA,TRBV7-9,TGTGCCAGCAGCTTTTCCGCGCCCACCACCTACTTTTACAATGAGCAGTTCTTC,CASSFSAPTTYFYNEQFF
TRBJ2-1,NA,NA,TRBV7-2,TGTGCCAGCAGCTTAGACACTAGCCCGCAGTTCTTC,CASSLDTSPQFF
TRBJ2-5,once,NA,TRBV9,TGTGCCAGCAGCGTAGCAGCGCAAGAGACCCAGTACTTC,CASSVAAQETQYF
TRBJ2-1,NA,TRBD2,TRBV7-6,TGTGCCAGCAGCATGCCTGCCGGGACTAGCGGGAATGAGCAGTTCTTC,CASSMPAGTSGNEQFF
TRBJ1-1,NA,NA,TRBV11-2,TGTGCCAGCAGCTTAGAGAGGGGGAGAATGGCTGAAGCTTTCTTT,CASSLERGRMAEAFF
TRBJ1-6,few,NA,TRBV4-2,TGTGCCAGCAGCCGCCAGGGTAGGAATAATTCACCCCTCCACTTT,CASSRQGRNNSPLHF
TRBJ2-7,NA,NA,TRBV6-5,TGTGCCAGCAGTTACTCCGGGACTGGTTCCTACGAGCAGTACTTC,CASSYSGTGSYEQYF
TRBJ1-1,NA,NA,TRBV7-7,TGTGCTAGCAGCTTTGGCAGTTACTTGAACACTGAAGCTTTCTTT,CASSFGSYLNTEAFF
TRBJ2-7,NA,TRBD2,TRBV30,TGTGCCTGGAGTTTCAGACTAGCCGACGAGCAGTACTTC,CAWSFRLADEQYF
TRBJ1-2,NA,TRBD1,TRBV6-1,TGTGCCAGCAGTGAGGCCGACAGGGCTGGCTATGGCTACACCTTC,CASSEADRAGYGYTF
TRBJ1-2,NA,NA,TRBV5-1,TGCGCCAGCAGCGCAGGACAGTATGGCTACACCTTC,CASSAGQYGYTF
TRBJ2-5,NA,NA,TRBV5-1,TGCGCCAGCAGCTTTCGTAGGGCACAAGAGACCCAGTACTTC,CASSFRRAQETQYF
TRBJ2-7,NA,NA,TRBV28,TGTGCCAGCAGTTTGAGGGGCCCCTACGAGCAGTACTTC,CASSLRGPYEQYF
TRBJ2-2,few,NA,TRBV6-6,TGTGCCAGCAGTTTCGCTAACACCGGGGAGCTGTTTTTT,CASSFANTGELFF
TRBJ1-2,NA,NA,TRBV9,TGTGCCAGCAGCGCCGGTGGGGGCTATGGCTACACCTTC,CASSAGGGYGYTF
TRBJ2-3,NA,NA,TRBV9,TGTGCCAGCAGCGCCAGGACAGGCACAGATACGCAGTATTTT,CASSARTGTDTQYF
TRBJ2-7,NA,NA,TRBV28,TGTGCCAGCAGTTCCAACATTGTAGGAGGTTCCTACGAGCAGTACTTC,CASSSNIVGGSYEQYF
TRBJ2-2,NA,TRBD2,TRBV7-6,TGTGCCAGCAGCCCAGGAATAGCGGGAGGGGGGGAGCTGTTTTTT,CASSPGIAGGGELFF
TRBJ2-1,once,NA,TRBV10-1,TGCGCCAGCAGTGTTAGCGTATCCTACAATGAGCAGTTCTTC,CASSVSVSYNEQFF
TRBJ1-1,NA,NA,TRBV7-9,TGTGCCAGCAGCTTAGGGACCCGAATAGGCACTGAAGCTTTCTTT,CASSLGTRIGTEAFF
TRBJ2-1,NA,NA,TRBV6-5,TGTGCCAGCAGTTACCTGGATGAGCAGTTCTTC,CASSYLDEQFF
TRBJ2-5,once,NA,TRBV30,TGTGCCTGGAGTGTAGCCCTCCAAGAGACCCAGTACTTC,CAWSVALQETQYF
TRBJ1-2,once,NA,TRBV4-2,TGTGCCAGCAGCCAAGACGGAAGTTTTGGCTACACCTTC,CASSQDGSFGYTF
TRBJ2-3,NA,NA,TRBV15,TGTGCCACCAGCAGATCGGAAGGACTCATCGAAGATACGCAGTATTTT,CATSRSEGLIEDTQYF
TRBJ1-1,NA,TRBD1,TRBV5-6,TGTGCCAGCAGCTGGGGCCCAGGGGGCACTGAAGCTTTCTTT,CASSWGPGGTEAFF
TRBJ2-2,NA,NA,TRBV5-5,TGTGCCAGCAGCTTGGAACCTTGGCGGAACACCGGGGAGCTGTTTTTT,CASSLEPWRNTGELFF
TRBJ2-3,NA,NA,TRBV5-5,TGTGCCAGCAGCTTTAAAGGGGGGGCCTTCGCTAGCACAGATACGCAGTATTTT,CASSFKGGAFASTDTQYF
TRBJ2-1,NA,TRBD2,TRBV5-1,TGCGCCAGCCAACTAGCGGGAGTGATCAATGAGCAGTTCTTC,CASQLAGVINEQFF